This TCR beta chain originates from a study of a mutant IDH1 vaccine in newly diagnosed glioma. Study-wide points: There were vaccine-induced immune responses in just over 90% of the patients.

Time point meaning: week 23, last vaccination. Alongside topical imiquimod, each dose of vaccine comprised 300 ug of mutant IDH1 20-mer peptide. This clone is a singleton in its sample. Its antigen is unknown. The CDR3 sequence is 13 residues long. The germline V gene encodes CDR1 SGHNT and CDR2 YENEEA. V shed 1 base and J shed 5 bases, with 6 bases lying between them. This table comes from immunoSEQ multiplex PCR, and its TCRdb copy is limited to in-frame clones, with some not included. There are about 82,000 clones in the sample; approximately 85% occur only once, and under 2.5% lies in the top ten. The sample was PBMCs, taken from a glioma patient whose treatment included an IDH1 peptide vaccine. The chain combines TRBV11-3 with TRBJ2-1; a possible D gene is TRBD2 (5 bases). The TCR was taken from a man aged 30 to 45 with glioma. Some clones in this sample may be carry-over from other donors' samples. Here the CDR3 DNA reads TGTGCCAGCAGCTTAGGACTACACAATGAGCAGTTCTTC. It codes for CASSLGLHNEQFF.